This is a list of T cell receptor beta chains from one sample in a study of blood T cell repertoires in COVID-19. The repertoire was sequenced with immunoSEQ multiplex PCR; TCRdb's copy has only in-frame clones and lacks some. This sample has some 230,000 clones; roughly 80% occur once, and the top ten carry less than 2.5%. The sequenced sample was peripheral blood. The source of these receptors is a woman aged 55-75 years with acute or convalescent COVID-19. Both conserved end residues are part of each CDR3. The order of the fields is J gene, V gene, CDR3 protein.

j_gene: TRBJ1-4
v_gene: TRBV28
CDR3aa: CASSPHLGQGLEKLFF

j_gene: TRBJ1-4
v_gene: TRBV9
CDR3aa: CASSVGLGGEKLFF

j_gene: TRBJ2-7
v_gene: TRBV7-3
CDR3aa: CASSLSGNYEQYF

j_gene: TRBJ1-2
v_gene: TRBV12-3/TRBV12-4
CDR3aa: CASSFGSVGYTF

j_gene: TRBJ2-1
v_gene: TRBV7-9
CDR3aa: CASSTGFEQFF

j_gene: TRBJ1-2
v_gene: TRBV6-1
CDR3aa: CASSEVYRAGEGYTF

j_gene: TRBJ1-1
v_gene: TRBV3-1/TRBV3-2
CDR3aa: CASSLLLF

j_gene: TRBJ1-2
v_gene: TRBV7-2
CDR3aa: CASSPRGQGNGYTF

j_gene: TRBJ2-2
v_gene: TRBV6-5
CDR3aa: CASSPQGTGELFF

j_gene: TRBJ1-2
v_gene: TRBV5-4
CDR3aa: CASSLAWGDNYGYTF

j_gene: TRBJ1-5
v_gene: TRBV28
CDR3aa: CASSSIDRDSQPQHF

j_gene: TRBJ2-2
v_gene: TRBV7-3
CDR3aa: CASSPTGADTGELFF

j_gene: TRBJ1-2
v_gene: TRBV7-9
CDR3aa: CASSLTGNGVGGYTF

j_gene: TRBJ2-2
v_gene: TRBV5-8
CDR3aa: CASRPWSANTGELFF

j_gene: TRBJ2-7
v_gene: TRBV2
CDR3aa: CASSVWGLSYEQYF

j_gene: TRBJ1-3
v_gene: TRBV10-3
CDR3aa: CAISSQGRVDGNTIYF

j_gene: TRBJ2-7
v_gene: TRBV5-4
CDR3aa: CASSYLQGGEQYF

j_gene: TRBJ1-1
v_gene: TRBV2
CDR3aa: CASSDAGVGTEAFF

j_gene: TRBJ2-1
v_gene: TRBV5-4
CDR3aa: CASSLVGFFNEQFF

j_gene: TRBJ2-2
v_gene: TRBV7-6
CDR3aa: CASSSDRGGTGELFF

j_gene: TRBJ2-7
v_gene: TRBV5-6
CDR3aa: CASSFVAGRGEQYF

j_gene: TRBJ1-6
v_gene: TRBV5-5
CDR3aa: CASSFRKQGRNSPLHF

j_gene: TRBJ1-6
v_gene: TRBV2
CDR3aa: CASSEKSALNSPLHF

j_gene: TRBJ1-5
v_gene: TRBV30
CDR3aa: CAWSRYRTEQPQHF

j_gene: TRBJ1-6
v_gene: TRBV11-1
CDR3aa: CASSPDRFSPLHF

j_gene: TRBJ1-6
v_gene: TRBV4-1
CDR3aa: CASSPRIRGPPGSPLHF

j_gene: TRBJ1-1
v_gene: TRBV19
CDR3aa: CASCLRVGTEAFF

j_gene: TRBJ1-2
v_gene: TRBV29-1
CDR3aa: CSARTGSGYTF

j_gene: .
v_gene: TRBV9
CDR3aa: CASSVAPKTGELFF

j_gene: TRBJ2-3
v_gene: TRBV29-1
CDR3aa: CSGWGGGSLDTQYF

j_gene: TRBJ2-7
v_gene: TRBV5-4
CDR3aa: CASSKPGLDNYEQYF

j_gene: TRBJ2-5
v_gene: TRBV12-3/TRBV12-4
CDR3aa: CASSLGSQETQYF

j_gene: TRBJ1-1
v_gene: TRBV6-1
CDR3aa: CASSDRVNTEAFF

j_gene: TRBJ2-3
v_gene: TRBV11-3
CDR3aa: CASSLGAVDTQYF

j_gene: TRBJ2-7
v_gene: TRBV5-6
CDR3aa: CASSKQAYYEQYF

j_gene: TRBJ2-2
v_gene: TRBV6-5
CDR3aa: CASSYYRGTGELFF

j_gene: TRBJ2-7
v_gene: TRBV27
CDR3aa: CASRRTSGGYEQYF

j_gene: TRBJ2-5
v_gene: TRBV7-2
CDR3aa: CASSLGGGVAETQYF

j_gene: TRBJ2-7
v_gene: TRBV7-8
CDR3aa: CASSGNRGYEQYF

j_gene: TRBJ1-4
v_gene: TRBV7-8
CDR3aa: CASSLAGAGGMEKLFF

j_gene: TRBJ2-2
v_gene: TRBV19
CDR3aa: CASSITRGELFF

j_gene: TRBJ2-1
v_gene: TRBV5-1
CDR3aa: CASSLVRLAGGPNEQFF

j_gene: TRBJ1-5
v_gene: TRBV14
CDR3aa: CASSQEGGVVSGNQPQHF

j_gene: TRBJ2-2
v_gene: TRBV5-1
CDR3aa: CASLKNRGTGELFF

j_gene: TRBJ1-2
v_gene: TRBV28
CDR3aa: CASSLTRLSGYTF

j_gene: TRBJ2-1
v_gene: TRBV7-9
CDR3aa: CASSLVIVDKSSYNEQFF

j_gene: TRBJ1-2
v_gene: TRBV19
CDR3aa: CASSIGRTGLNYGYTF

j_gene: TRBJ1-6
v_gene: TRBV5-5
CDR3aa: CASSTARGTGANSPLHF

j_gene: TRBJ1-2
v_gene: TRBV6-5
CDR3aa: CASRNAFGGLFGYTF

j_gene: TRBJ2-4
v_gene: TRBV4-2
CDR3aa: CASSEPMVDIQYF

j_gene: TRBJ1-2
v_gene: TRBV27
CDR3aa: CASSHTGTESYYGYTF

j_gene: TRBJ2-1
v_gene: TRBV4-2
CDR3aa: CASSQVWELAGNNEQFF

j_gene: TRBJ1-2
v_gene: TRBV10-3
CDR3aa: CASCCLYTF

j_gene: TRBJ2-7
v_gene: TRBV7-9
CDR3aa: CASSPGQGKAYEQYF